Each of the 4 T cell receptor beta chains below was sequenced from the same sample in a study of T cell responses to AZD1222 COVID-19 vaccine (dated by TCRdb to the early 2020s). The protocol used for the library was the immunoSEQ multiplex PCR assay. TCRdb took this table from immuneACCESS and kept in-frame rearrangements with V and J called. Such tables lack part of the clones; where checked against another copy, unresolved V genes explain under half of the gap, and the rest is unexplained. This sample holds approximately 130,000 clones; 75% to 90% were observed only once. Jointly, the top ten make up 9% to 9.5% of the sample. What this sample's time point label stands for: baseline before first vaccination. The specimen comprised peripheral blood, sampled on day 0 of AZD1222 vaccination. The source is an adult in good health.

The chain combines TRBV4-1 with TRBJ2-3; 13 positions match TRBD2. This CDR3 contains 18 residues. Germline lookup yields CDR1 MGHRA and CDR2 YSYEKL. The junction had 9 bases not matched to a gene; V was cut back by 4 bases and J by 2 bases. The CDR3 coding sequence is TGCGCCAGCAGCCGGGGACTAGCGGGATATGGCTACACAGATACGCAGTATTTT. As protein: CASSRGLAGYGYTDTQYF.

The V call is TRBV27, the J call TRBJ1-4; no clear D. CDR3 length equals 13 residues. Per the germline V gene, CDR1 is MNHEY and CDR2 is SMNVEV (reference sequence). Trimming cost V 7 bases and J 5 bases, with 11 bases left between them. The CDR3 coding sequence is TGTGCCAGCACAACGGTGAGGAATGAAAAACTGTTTTTT. Protein product: CASTTVRNEKLFF.

CDR3 in DNA: TGCAGCGTTGAGGGGTACTCCTACGAGCAGTACTTC. As protein: CSVEGYSYEQYF. This chain joins TRBV29-1 and TRBJ2-7; D gene ambiguous. CDR3 length: 12 amino acids. The V gene's germline CDR1 is SQVTM and CDR2 ANQGSEA. Trimming shortened V by 3 bases and J by 0 bases, and 6 bases separated the two germline ends.

This clone was detected once. The CDR3 DNA is TGTGCCAGCAGCCGCAACAAAGGGGGCCAAGGAGCTGAAGCTTTCTTT. It encodes CASSRNKGGQGAEAFF. J is TRBJ1-1 and V is TRBV11-2; 7 bases are a match to TRBD1. Germline CDR1 reads SGHAT; CDR2 reads FQNNGV. The CDR3 runs 16 residues. J lost 6 bases, V lost 5 bases, and 15 bases had no gene match.